Given below is one T cell receptor (beta chain) in context. The antigen remains undetermined. This sample is part of a study of cytomegalovirus exposure and HLA in healthy donors. Points from the study as a whole: Data from an earlier analysis indicated that most TCR beta V segments were productive either about 87% or about 30% of the time.

The CDR3 runs to 13 residues. Per the germline V gene, CDR1 is MNHNS and CDR2 is SASEGT. V was pared by 9 bases and J by 5 bases, with 7 bases of the junction left unmatched. It was with 60 Vbeta and 13 Jbeta primers that the PCR ran. Sequencing was performed with immunoSEQ multiplex PCR; in TCRdb, only in-frame clones are kept and a portion is missing. The sample has 170,000 or so clones, about 80% seen once; the top ten hold 0.6% to 0.7%. V gene TRBV6-1 combines with J gene TRBJ2-1; 7 positions agree with TRBD1. This clonotype was sampled from a boy younger than 18 in good health and CMV-seronegative. Sequencing was performed on PBMCs. As DNA, the CDR3 is TGTGCCAGTCCAGGACAGGACCACAATGAGCAGTTCTTC. Translation gives CASPGQDHNEQFF.